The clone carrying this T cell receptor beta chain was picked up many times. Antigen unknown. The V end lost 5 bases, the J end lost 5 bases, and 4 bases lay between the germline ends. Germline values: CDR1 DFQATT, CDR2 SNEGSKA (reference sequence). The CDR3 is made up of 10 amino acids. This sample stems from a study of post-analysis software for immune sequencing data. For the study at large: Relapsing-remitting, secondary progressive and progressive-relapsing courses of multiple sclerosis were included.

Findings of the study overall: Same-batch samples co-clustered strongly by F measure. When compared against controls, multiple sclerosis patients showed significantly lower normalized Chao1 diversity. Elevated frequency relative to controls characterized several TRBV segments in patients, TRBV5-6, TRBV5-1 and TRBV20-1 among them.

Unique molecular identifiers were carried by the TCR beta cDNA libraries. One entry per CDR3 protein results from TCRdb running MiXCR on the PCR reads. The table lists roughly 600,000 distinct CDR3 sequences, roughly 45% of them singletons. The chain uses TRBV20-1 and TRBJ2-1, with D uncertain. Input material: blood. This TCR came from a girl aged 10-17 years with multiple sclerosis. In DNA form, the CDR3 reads TGCAGTGCTTTAGACAATGAGCAGTTCTTC. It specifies CSALDNEQFF.